This paragraph reports one TCR beta chain. Its antigen is not identified. The donors were members of the validation cohort, which comprised more than 90 subjects and was separate from the first cohort of roughly 700 subjects. The CDR3 consists of 14 residues. Trimming stripped 6 bases from V and 4 bases from J, with 15 bases between. Germline V CDR1 and CDR2: SNHLY, FYNNEI. The entry originates in a study of cytomegalovirus exposure and HLA in healthy donors. Findings and caveats of the study: The authors listed about 170 TCR beta chains as cytomegalovirus-associated.

Generated by immunoSEQ multiplex PCR, the TCRdb table keeps only in-frame clones and is missing some. The repertoire holds approximately 210,000 clones, with 88% as singletons. This receptor was obtained from a woman aged 18-35 years in good health and CMV-seronegative. This rearrangement joins TRBV2 to TRBJ1-1, with D maybe TRBD1 (5 bases). Input material: PBMCs. DNA of the CDR3: TGTGCCAGCAGGGGGACTGGGACGCGCACTGAAGCTTTCTTT. This translates into CASRGTGTRTEAFF.